This T cell receptor (beta chain) was found in a study of control samples from healthy donors and cancer patients. The V and J ends lost 0 bases and 5 bases respectively, with 15 bases between them. The CDR3 spans 16 residues. CDR1 is LGHNA, CDR2 YSLEER, per germline. The repertoire was sequenced with immunoSEQ multiplex PCR; TCRdb's copy has only in-frame clones and lacks some. The table has some 160,000 clones, 92% seen once; the top ten hold 0.65% to 0.85%. Sequencing used blood. This TCR came from a woman in her thirties in good health. The chain links TRBV4-3 to TRBJ2-3; D ambiguous. The CDR3 is CASSQEIVAPRDTQYF. Here the CDR3 DNA reads TGCGCCAGCAGCCAAGAAATAGTAGCACCCCGAGATACGCAGTATTTT.